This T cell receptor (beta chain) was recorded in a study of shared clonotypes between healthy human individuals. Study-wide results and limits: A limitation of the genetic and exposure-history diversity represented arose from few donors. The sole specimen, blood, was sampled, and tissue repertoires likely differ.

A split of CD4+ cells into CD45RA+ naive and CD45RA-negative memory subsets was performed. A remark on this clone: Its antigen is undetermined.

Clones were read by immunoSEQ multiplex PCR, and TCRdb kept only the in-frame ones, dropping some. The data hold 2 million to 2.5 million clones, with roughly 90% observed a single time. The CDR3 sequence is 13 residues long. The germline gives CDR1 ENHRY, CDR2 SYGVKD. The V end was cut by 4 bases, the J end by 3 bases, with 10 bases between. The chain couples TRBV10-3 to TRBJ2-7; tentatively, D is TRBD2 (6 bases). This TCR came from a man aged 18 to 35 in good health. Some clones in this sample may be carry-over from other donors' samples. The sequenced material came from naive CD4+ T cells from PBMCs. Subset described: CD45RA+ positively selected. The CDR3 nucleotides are TGTGCCATCAGTGTGGGGGGTTTCTACGAGCAGTACTTC. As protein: CAISVGGFYEQYF.